A selection of T cell receptor beta chains follows, all from one sample in a study of T cells expressing NK-cell markers. TCRdb reprocessed the 5' RACE reads, keeping one entry per CDR3 protein, no DNA. In total, the table holds roughly 380,000 distinct CDR3 sequences. The sample was blood T cells: a sorted CD56 or NKG2C T cell subset, CD4+ or CD8+ T cells, or bulk PBMC T cells (not recorded which). These TCRs come from a man aged 18-70 years in good health. The CDR3 runs from the conserved cysteine through the conserved F or W.

TRBJ2-3,14,TRBV19,CASSGWDGTDTQYF
TRBJ2-3,17,TRBV6-5,CASSSPGQGALTDTQYF
TRBJ1-5,15,TRBV2,CASSVRTGVNQPQHF
TRBJ2-2,20,TRBV6-2/TRBV6-3,CASSSPRLAGLYTNTGELFF
TRBJ2-1,15,TRBV7-9,CASSSAGGTYNEQFF
TRBJ2-5,15,TRBV28,CASSLPGGGVETQYF
TRBJ2-5,13,TRBV20-1,CSAEDTTRKTQYF
TRBJ2-7,13,TRBV6-6,CASSKVRGDEQYF
TRBJ1-2,13,TRBV24-1,CATGGGGRYGYTF
TRBJ2-7,16,TRBV10-2,CASSESRGFSTYEQYF
TRBJ2-4,17,TRBV6-1,CASSPRTGVSDKNIQYF
TRBJ1-3,16,TRBV18,CASSTTGGSSGNTIYF
TRBJ2-7,17,TRBV28,CASSSAGTGDSSYEQYF
TRBJ2-5,17,TRBV6-1,CASHLDLRGPQQETQYF
TRBJ2-2,15,TRBV2,CASRPRSRATGELFF
TRBJ2-1,17,TRBV7-2,CASSLVPAGGPWDEQFF
TRBJ1-1,14,TRBV4-1,CASSKPGQNTEAFF
TRBJ1-5,15,TRBV13,CASSPLGYGNQPQHF
TRBJ1-4,14,TRBV6-1,CASTRDRDYEKLFF
TRBJ2-1,16,TRBV12-3/TRBV12-4,CASSYPPGQGANEQFF
TRBJ2-4,15,TRBV2,CASVRQGLAKNIQYF
TRBJ2-2,14,TRBV12-3/TRBV12-4,CASSPGSYTGELFF
TRBJ1-2,16,TRBV20-1,CSARDKRPEGNYGYTF
TRBJ2-7,14,TRBV12-3/TRBV12-4,CASSKNRGGGEQYF
TRBJ2-3,15,TRBV7-9,CASSLVSSSTDTQYF
TRBJ2-3,15,TRBV24-1,CATSDRTGLTDTQYF
TRBJ2-7,14,TRBV6-1,CASSPAGTVYEQYF
TRBJ2-7,14,TRBV2,CASSEEGWFYEQYF
TRBJ1-2,14,TRBV18,CASSPQGQNYGYTF
TRBJ1-2,11,TRBV5-1,CASSLRDDYTF
TRBJ2-1,14,TRBV20-1,CSARDPLLTREQFF
TRBJ2-5,18,TRBV4-1,CASSRGTSGGAKQETQYF
TRBJ2-2,15,TRBV6-2/TRBV6-3,CASTSRDNPTGELFF
TRBJ2-5,14,TRBV27,CATKGGSGQETQYF
TRBJ1-1,14,TRBV7-8,CASSLERVRGEAFF
TRBJ2-7,16,TRBV5-1,CASTKGTSGATYEQYF
TRBJ2-1,13,TRBV20-1,CSAMGQGATQQFF
TRBJ2-3,17,TRBV5-5,CASSLAFGTPTQDTQYF
TRBJ1-3,11,TRBV7-2,CASSNGNTIYF
TRBJ2-5,14,TRBV20-1,CSASRGTVQETQYF
TRBJ2-1,17,TRBV15,CATSRGLGPSSYNEQFF
TRBJ1-1,12,TRBV6-6,CASIVSRTEAFF
TRBJ1-1,14,TRBV29-1,CSVEEQGGSTEAFF